These T cell receptor beta chains were read from a single sample in a study of OX40 agonist ivuxolimab in advanced cancers. Method: immunoSEQ multiplex PCR; TCRdb's copy keeps in-frame clones and lacks some. The sample holds 82,000 or so clones, 92% seen once. The sequencing here drew on CD4+ or CD8+ T cells sorted from blood, taken in a trial of the OX40 agonist ivuxolimab. All receptors come from an adult with an advanced solid tumor such as melanoma, head and neck, liver or kidney cancer. CDR3s include the opening cysteine and the closing phenylalanine or tryptophan. Each record gives: V gene, clone size, D gene, J gene, CDR3 DNA, CDR3 protein. The D gene is left open where the match is weak. The size of a clone is reported for some rows only, either as once, few or many, or as a class for expanded clones.

TRBV19	NA	NA	TRBJ2-1	TGTGCCAGTAATGTGGGAGGGGGTTACAATGAGCAGTTCTTC	CASNVGGGYNEQFF
TRBV11-3	NA	NA	TRBJ2-1	TGTGCCAGCAGCTTAGGGGACTCGGCAGGATACAATGAGCAGTTCTTC	CASSLGDSAGYNEQFF
TRBV19	once	NA	TRBJ2-2	TGTGCCAGTAGTCCCCTTAATCCCGCCGGGGAGCTGTTTTTT	CASSPLNPAGELFF
TRBV27	NA	NA	TRBJ2-7	TGTGCCAGCAGTTTTGCGGGAAACACCTACGAGCAGTACTTC	CASSFAGNTYEQYF
TRBV18	NA	TRBD1	TRBJ2-1	TGTGCCAGCTCACCGGGACAGGGGGTCGATGAGCAGTTCTTC	CASSPGQGVDEQFF
TRBV27	few	NA	TRBJ1-1	TGTGCCAGCAGTTTAAGCCTGAACACTGAAGCTTTCTTT	CASSLSLNTEAFF
TRBV5-4	few	TRBD1	TRBJ2-7	TGTGCCAGCAGCCGGTGGACAGGGTACGAGCAGTACTTC	CASSRWTGYEQYF
TRBV5-8	NA	NA	TRBJ2-3	TGTGCCAGCAGCTCCGGATGGGATACGCAGTATTTT	CASSSGWDTQYF
TRBV2	NA	NA	TRBJ1-2	TGTGCCAGCAGTGAAGAGCACACGAACTATGGCTACACCTTC	CASSEEHTNYGYTF
TRBV21-1	NA	NA	TRBJ2-7	TGTGCCAGCACCGCCGGTGGCTCCTACGAGCAGTACTTC	CASTAGGSYEQYF
TRBV6-1	NA	NA	TRBJ1-5	TGTGCCAGCAGTCTACTCACTAGCAATCAGCCCCAGCATTTT	CASSLLTSNQPQHF
TRBV7-8	NA	NA	TRBJ2-3	TGTGCCAGCAGCTTGGGCACAGATACGCAGTATTTT	CASSLGTDTQYF
TRBV15	NA	TRBD2	TRBJ2-5	TGTGCCACCAGCAGAGCTAGCGGGAGGGCCGGGAGACAAGAGACCCAGTACTTC	CATSRASGRAGRQETQYF
TRBV13	NA	NA	TRBJ2-5	TGTGCCAGCAGCCCCCGGGACGGAGAGACCCAGTACTTC	CASSPRDGETQYF
TRBV27	NA	TRBD2	TRBJ2-4	TGTGCCAGCAGTCCCAATGGTGGGGGTCGACTAGCGGGAGGGAACAAAAACATTCAGTACTTC	CASSPNGGGRLAGGNKNIQYF
TRBV30	NA	TRBD2	TRBJ2-3	TGTGCCTGGAGTGGAAATCTAGCGGGAGTACCAGATACGCAGTATTTT	CAWSGNLAGVPDTQYF
TRBV5-1	NA	NA	TRBJ2-7	TGCGCCAGCAGAGACAGTGAGAGCTCCTACGAGCAGTACTTC	CASRDSESSYEQYF
TRBV11-3	NA	TRBD1	TRBJ2-7	TGTGCCAGCAGCGCCATTACAGGGGTTGAGCAGTACTTC	CASSAITGVEQYF
TRBV5-4	NA	NA	TRBJ1-1	TGTGCCAGCAGCTTGAGGGGGGGAACCACTGAAGCTTTCTTT	CASSLRGGTTEAFF
TRBV11-3	NA	NA	TRBJ2-1	TGTGCCAGCAGCGCCTCCCCGGACATGTACAATGAGCAGTTCTTC	CASSASPDMYNEQFF
TRBV5-4	once	TRBD2	TRBJ2-1	TGTGCCAGCAGCTTAGAGCGGGGGGACAATGAGCAGTTCTTC	CASSLERGDNEQFF
TRBV7-7	NA	NA	TRBJ1-1	TGTCAAAGACAACCGAACACTGAAGCTTTCTTT	CQRQPNTEAFF
TRBV5-1	NA	NA	TRBJ1-2	TGCGCCAGCAGCCCCGACGTCGACGGATACTATGGCTACACCTTC	CASSPDVDGYYGYTF
TRBV18	NA	NA	TRBJ1-1	TGTGCCAGCTCACCAGTCAGGGAAAAGAACACTGAAGCTTTCTTT	CASSPVREKNTEAFF
TRBV20-1	NA	NA	TRBJ2-7	TGCAGTGCTGGGTACACGGGGGAGCAGTACTTC	CSAGYTGEQYF
TRBV2	NA	NA	TRBJ1-1	TGTGCCAGCAGTGAAGGGCAGGGGAACACTGAAGCTTTCTTT	CASSEGQGNTEAFF
TRBV19	NA	NA	TRBJ2-5	TGTGCCAGTAGTATAGAGAGCGCACGGCGTAGTGAGACCCAGTACTTC	CASSIESARRSETQYF
TRBV6-5	NA	NA	TRBJ2-1	TGTGCCAGCAGTTACAGGGGCAGCGAGCAGTTCTTC	CASSYRGSEQFF
TRBV10-3	NA	NA	TRBJ1-2	TGTGCCATCAGTGAGGCGACGAACTATGGCTACACCTTC	CAISEATNYGYTF
TRBV30	NA	TRBD2	TRBJ2-3	TGTGCCTGGAGTGTACTAGCGGGGGGTTCAGATACGCAGTATTTT	CAWSVLAGGSDTQYF
TRBV19	NA	TRBD1	TRBJ2-5	TGTGCCAGTTCCACAGGGGAAAAGTTGGGGACCCAGTACTTC	CASSTGEKLGTQYF
TRBV5-1	NA	NA	TRBJ1-4	TGCGCCAGCAGCGCGGCTGGGATTACTAATGAAAAACTGTTTTTT	CASSAAGITNEKLFF
TRBV20-1	once	NA	TRBJ1-1	TGCAGTGCTAGAGAGGGTACTGAAGCTTTCTTT	CSAREGTEAFF
TRBV18	NA	NA	TRBJ2-3	TGTGCCAGCTCACCACCGGCAACGACCACAGATACGCAGTATTTT	CASSPPATTTDTQYF
TRBV6-4	few	NA	TRBJ2-1	TGTGCCAGCAGTGTGGGTATCTACAATGAGCAGTTCTTC	CASSVGIYNEQFF
TRBV5-1	NA	NA	TRBJ2-4	TGCGCCAGCAGCTTGGCCGCGGGTACCGCGACAGCCTTAAACATTCAGTACTTC	CASSLAAGTATALNIQYF
TRBV2	NA	NA	TRBJ2-7	TGTGCCAGCAGTGATGCCAGGGCCTACGAGCAGTACTTC	CASSDARAYEQYF
TRBV15	NA	NA	TRBJ1-2	TGTGCCACCAGCACGGAGACAGCGGTTGGCTACACCTTC	CATSTETAVGYTF
TRBV9	NA	TRBD1	TRBJ2-1	TGTGCCAGCAGCGTAGAGTGGACAGGGGTGGATTTTGGTGAGCAGTTCTTC	CASSVEWTGVDFGEQFF
TRBV7-2	NA	TRBD1	TRBJ2-7	TGTGCCAGCAGCTCACAGGGGTACGAGCAGTACTTC	CASSSQGYEQYF
TRBV7-8	NA	TRBD1	TRBJ1-5	TGTGCCAGCAGCACCTGGACAGGGAGTAATCAGCCCCAGCATTTT	CASSTWTGSNQPQHF
TRBV15	NA	NA	TRBJ1-4	TGTGCCACCAGCAGGGGCCATGGGGGTAATGAAAAACTGTTTTTT	CATSRGHGGNEKLFF
TRBV5-6	NA	NA	TRBJ2-5	TGTGCCAGCATCGTCCAAGGCCAAGAGACCCAGTACTTC	CASIVQGQETQYF
TRBV18	NA	TRBD2	TRBJ2-2	TGTGCCAGCTCACCACCCCAGGCGGGAGTAATAACCGGGGAGCTGTTTTTT	CASSPPQAGVITGELFF
TRBV5-4	few	NA	TRBJ1-2	TGTGCCAGCAGCTTAGGTGCGACCTATGGCTACACCTTC	CASSLGATYGYTF
TRBV10-3	NA	NA	TRBJ2-3	TGTGCCATCAGTGGTTTCGGACAGCACTACACAGATACGCAGTATTTT	CAISGFGQHYTDTQYF
TRBV19	NA	NA	TRBJ2-3	TGTGCCAGTAGTGACCGATCCGGCGATACGCAGTATTTT	CASSDRSGDTQYF
TRBV2	NA	NA	TRBJ1-1	TGTGCCAGCAGTGAAGCGCGGGACGGTGAAGCTTTCTTT	CASSEARDGEAFF
TRBV7-2	NA	NA	TRBJ2-3	TGTGCCAGCAGCTCCCCACCTGCCGGCTGGGCAGATACGCAGTATTTT	CASSSPPAGWADTQYF
TRBV7-9	NA	NA	TRBJ2-2	TGTGCCAGCAGCTTAGCGAACAGGGAGGCCGGGGAGCTGTTTTTT	CASSLANREAGELFF
TRBV6-5	NA	NA	TRBJ1-2	TGTGCCAGCAGTTACTCGAGCGCGGGGTCAAACTATGGCTACACCTTC	CASSYSSAGSNYGYTF
TRBV10-3	NA	NA	TRBJ2-4	TGTGCCATCAGTGATCCTAAAGGGCCCTCCCCAAACATTCAGTACTTC	CAISDPKGPSPNIQYF
TRBV10-3	NA	NA	TRBJ1-5	TGTGCCATCAGTGAGTCGCCAGTTTTCCAAGAGCAGCCCCAGCATTTT	CAISESPVFQEQPQHF
TRBV27	NA	NA	TRBJ2-7	TGTGCCAGCAGTATATATCAGTCGCGTTACGAGCAGTACTTC	CASSIYQSRYEQYF
TRBV18	NA	NA	TRBJ2-1	TGTGCCAGCCCCCGAAGGACTTCACACAATGAGCAGTTCTTC	CASPRRTSHNEQFF
TRBV19	once	NA	TRBJ2-3	TGTGCCAGTAGTATCTCAGGGGAAGATACGCAGTATTTT	CASSISGEDTQYF
TRBV29-1	NA	NA	TRBJ2-7	TGCAGCGTTGGGAGGACGGGGGACGAGCAGTACTTC	CSVGRTGDEQYF
TRBV5-4	NA	NA	TRBJ1-5	TGTGCCAGCAGCTTGCAGGGGCCGGGTGGGAATCAGCCCCAGCATTTT	CASSLQGPGGNQPQHF